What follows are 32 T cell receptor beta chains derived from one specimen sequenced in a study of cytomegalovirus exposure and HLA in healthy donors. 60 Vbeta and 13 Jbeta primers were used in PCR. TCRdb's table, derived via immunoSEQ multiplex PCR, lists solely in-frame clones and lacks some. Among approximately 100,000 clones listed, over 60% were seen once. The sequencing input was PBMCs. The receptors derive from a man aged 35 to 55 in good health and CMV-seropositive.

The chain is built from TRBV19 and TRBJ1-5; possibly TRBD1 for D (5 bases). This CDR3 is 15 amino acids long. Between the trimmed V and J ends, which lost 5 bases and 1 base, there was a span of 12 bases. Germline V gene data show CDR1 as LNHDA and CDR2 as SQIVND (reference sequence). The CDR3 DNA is TGTGCCAGTAGTTCCTCCGACAGCAGCAATCAGCCCCAGCATTTT. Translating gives CASSSSDSSNQPQHF.

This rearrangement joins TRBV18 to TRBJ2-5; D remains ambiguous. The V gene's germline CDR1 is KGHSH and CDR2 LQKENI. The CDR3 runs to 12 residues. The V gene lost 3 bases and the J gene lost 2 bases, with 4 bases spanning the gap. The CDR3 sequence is CASSPPQETQYF. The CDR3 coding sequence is TGTGCCAGCTCACCCCCTCAAGAGACCCAGTACTTC.

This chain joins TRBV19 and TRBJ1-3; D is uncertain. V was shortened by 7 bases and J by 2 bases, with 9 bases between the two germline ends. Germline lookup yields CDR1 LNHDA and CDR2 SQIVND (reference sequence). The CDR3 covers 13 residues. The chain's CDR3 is CASKVGTGNTIYF. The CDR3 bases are TGTGCCAGTAAGGTCGGGACTGGAAACACCATATATTTT.

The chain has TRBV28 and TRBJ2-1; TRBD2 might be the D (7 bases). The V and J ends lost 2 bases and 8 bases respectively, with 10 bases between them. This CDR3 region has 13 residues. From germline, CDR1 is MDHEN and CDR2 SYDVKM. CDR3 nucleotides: TGTGCCAGCAGTTTAAGGGGGGGGCATGAGCAGTTCTTC. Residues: CASSLRGGHEQFF.

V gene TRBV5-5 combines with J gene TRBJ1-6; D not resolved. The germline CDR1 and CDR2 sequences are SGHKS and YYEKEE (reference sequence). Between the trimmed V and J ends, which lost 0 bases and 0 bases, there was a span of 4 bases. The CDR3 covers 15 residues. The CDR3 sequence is CASSLASSYNSPLHF. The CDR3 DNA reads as TGTGCCAGCAGCTTGGCCAGCTCCTATAATTCACCCCTCCACTTT.

The CDR3 nucleotides are TGTGCCAGCAGCCTAGGACAGGGCCTTAATCAGCCCCAGCATTTT. It specifies CASSLGQGLNQPQHF. This chain links TRBV7-2 with TRBJ1-5; 8 bases map to TRBD1. Trimming removed 5 bases from V and 4 bases from J; junction bases left unmatched: 7. The CDR3 consists of 15 residues. Germline V lookup: CDR1 SGHTA, CDR2 FQGNSA.

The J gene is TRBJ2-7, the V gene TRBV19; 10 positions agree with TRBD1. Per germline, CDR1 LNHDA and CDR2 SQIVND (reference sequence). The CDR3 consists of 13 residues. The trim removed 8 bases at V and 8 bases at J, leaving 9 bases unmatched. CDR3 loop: CASGSGQGEQQYF. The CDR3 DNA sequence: TGTGCCAGTGGATCCGGACAGGGGGAACAGCAGTACTTC.

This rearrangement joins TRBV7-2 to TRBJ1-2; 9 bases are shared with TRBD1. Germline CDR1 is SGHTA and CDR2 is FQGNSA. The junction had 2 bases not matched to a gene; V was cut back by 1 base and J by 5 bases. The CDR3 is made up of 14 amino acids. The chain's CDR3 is CASSLGDRVYGYTF. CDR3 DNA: TGTGCCAGCAGCTTAGGGGACAGGGTTTATGGCTACACCTTC.

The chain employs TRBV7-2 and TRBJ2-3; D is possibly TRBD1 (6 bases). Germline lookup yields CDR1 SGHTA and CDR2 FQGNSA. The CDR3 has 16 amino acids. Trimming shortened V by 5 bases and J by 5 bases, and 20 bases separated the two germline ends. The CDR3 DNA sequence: TGTGCCAGCAGCCCAACGGGGTCCAGGGGTCTAGATACGCAGTATTTT. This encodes CASSPTGSRGLDTQYF.

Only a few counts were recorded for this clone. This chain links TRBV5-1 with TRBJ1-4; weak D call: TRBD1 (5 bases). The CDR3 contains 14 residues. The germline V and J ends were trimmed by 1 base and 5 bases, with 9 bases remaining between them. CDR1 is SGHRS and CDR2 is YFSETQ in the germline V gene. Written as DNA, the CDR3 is TGCGCCAGCAGCTTGACGTCAGGGAATGAAAAACTGTTTTTT. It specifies CASSLTSGNEKLFF.

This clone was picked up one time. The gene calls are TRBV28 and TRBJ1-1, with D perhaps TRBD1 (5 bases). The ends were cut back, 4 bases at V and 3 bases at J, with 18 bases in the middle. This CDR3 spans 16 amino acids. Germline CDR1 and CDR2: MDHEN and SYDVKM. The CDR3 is CASSSRQPWKDTEAFF. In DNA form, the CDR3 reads TGTGCCAGCAGTTCGAGACAGCCTTGGAAGGACACTGAAGCTTTCTTT.

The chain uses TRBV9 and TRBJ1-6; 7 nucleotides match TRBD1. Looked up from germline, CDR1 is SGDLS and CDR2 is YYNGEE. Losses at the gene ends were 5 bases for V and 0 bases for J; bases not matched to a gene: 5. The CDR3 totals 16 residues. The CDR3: CASRTGPSSYNSPLHF. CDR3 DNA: TGTGCCAGCAGGACAGGGCCGAGCTCCTATAATTCACCCCTCCACTTT.

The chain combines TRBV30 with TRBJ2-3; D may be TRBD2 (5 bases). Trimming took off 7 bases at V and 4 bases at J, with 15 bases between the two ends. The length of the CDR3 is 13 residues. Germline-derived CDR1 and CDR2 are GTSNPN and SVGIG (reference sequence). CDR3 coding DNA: TGTGCCTTTTCCTTGGAGGCGGCAGATACGCAGTATTTT. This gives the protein CAFSLEAADTQYF.

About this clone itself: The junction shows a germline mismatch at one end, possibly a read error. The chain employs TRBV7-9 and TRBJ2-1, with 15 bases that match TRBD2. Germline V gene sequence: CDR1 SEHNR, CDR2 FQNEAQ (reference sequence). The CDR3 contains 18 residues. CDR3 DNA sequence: TGTTCCAGCAGCTTAGCCAGGACTAGCGGGGGGGACCACAATGAGCAGTTCTTC. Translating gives CSSSLARTSGGDHNEQFF.

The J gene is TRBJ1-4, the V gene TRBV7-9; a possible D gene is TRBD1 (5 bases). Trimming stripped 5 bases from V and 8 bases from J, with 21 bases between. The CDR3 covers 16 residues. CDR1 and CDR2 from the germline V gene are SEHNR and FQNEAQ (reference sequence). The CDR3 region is CASSRLAGVLPEKLFF. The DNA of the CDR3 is TGTGCCAGCAGCCGACTCGCGGGGGTCTTACCGGAAAAACTGTTTTTT.

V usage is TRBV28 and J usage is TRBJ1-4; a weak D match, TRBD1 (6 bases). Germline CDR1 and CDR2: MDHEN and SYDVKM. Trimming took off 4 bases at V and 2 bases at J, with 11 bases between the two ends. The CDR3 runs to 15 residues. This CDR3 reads CASSSQGGTNEKLFF. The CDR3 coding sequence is TGTGCCAGCAGTTCACAGGGTGGGACTAATGAAAAACTGTTTTTT. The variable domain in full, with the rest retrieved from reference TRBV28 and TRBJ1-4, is DVKVTQSSRYLVKRTGEKVFLECVQDMDHENMFWYRQDPGLGLRLIYFSYDVKMKEKGDIPEGYSVSREKKERFSLILESASTNQTSMYLCASSSQGGTNEKLFFGSGTQLSVL.

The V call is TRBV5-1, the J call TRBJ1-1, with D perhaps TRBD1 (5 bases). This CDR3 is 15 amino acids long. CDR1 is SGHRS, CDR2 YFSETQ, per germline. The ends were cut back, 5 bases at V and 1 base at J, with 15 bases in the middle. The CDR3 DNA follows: TGCGCCAGCAGACACAGGAGTTATAAGAACACTGAAGCTTTCTTT. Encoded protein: CASRHRSYKNTEAFF.

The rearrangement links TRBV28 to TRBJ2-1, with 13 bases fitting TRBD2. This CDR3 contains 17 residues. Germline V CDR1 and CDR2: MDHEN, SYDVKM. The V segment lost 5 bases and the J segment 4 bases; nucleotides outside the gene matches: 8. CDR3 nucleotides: TGTGCCAGCAGTACTCAACTAGCGGGGGGGCTGTACAATGAGCAGTTCTTC. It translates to CASSTQLAGGLYNEQFF. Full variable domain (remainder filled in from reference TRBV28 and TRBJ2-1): DVKVTQSSRYLVKRTGEKVFLECVQDMDHENMFWYRQDPGLGLRLIYFSYDVKMKEKGDIPEGYSVSREKKERFSLILESASTNQTSMYLCASSTQLAGGLYNEQFFGPGTRLTVL.

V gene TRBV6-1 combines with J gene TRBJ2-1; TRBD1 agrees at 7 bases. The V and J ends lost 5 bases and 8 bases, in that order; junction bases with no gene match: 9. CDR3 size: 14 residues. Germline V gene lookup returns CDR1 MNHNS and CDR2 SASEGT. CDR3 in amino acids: CASSTTDRSHEQFF. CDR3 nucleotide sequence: TGTGCCAGCAGTACTACGGACAGGTCGCATGAGCAGTTCTTC.

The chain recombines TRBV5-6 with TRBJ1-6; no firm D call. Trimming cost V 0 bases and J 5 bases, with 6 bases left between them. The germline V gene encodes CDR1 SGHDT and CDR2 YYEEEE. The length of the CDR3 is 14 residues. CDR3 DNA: TGTGCCAGCAGCTTGGCTAATCATAATTCACCCCTCCACTTT. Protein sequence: CASSLANHNSPLHF.

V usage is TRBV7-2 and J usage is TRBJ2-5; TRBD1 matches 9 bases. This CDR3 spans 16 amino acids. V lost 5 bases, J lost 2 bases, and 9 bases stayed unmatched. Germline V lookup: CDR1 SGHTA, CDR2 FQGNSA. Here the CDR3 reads CASSLSTGGGQETQYF. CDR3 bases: TGTGCCAGCAGCCTATCGACAGGGGGTGGGCAAGAGACCCAGTACTTC. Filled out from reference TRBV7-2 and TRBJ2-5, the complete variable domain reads GAGVSQSPSNKVTEKGKDVELRCDPISGHTALYWYRQSLGQGLEFLIYFQGNSAPDKSGLPSDRFSAERTGGSVSTLTIQRTQQEDSAVYLCASSLSTGGGQETQYFGPGTRLLVL.

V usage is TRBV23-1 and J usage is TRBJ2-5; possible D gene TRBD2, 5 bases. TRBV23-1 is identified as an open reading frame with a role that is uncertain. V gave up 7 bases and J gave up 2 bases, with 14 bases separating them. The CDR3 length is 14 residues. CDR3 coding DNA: TGCGCCAGCAAGGTGGGGTCGGGGCAAGAGACCCAGTACTTC. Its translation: CASKVGSGQETQYF.

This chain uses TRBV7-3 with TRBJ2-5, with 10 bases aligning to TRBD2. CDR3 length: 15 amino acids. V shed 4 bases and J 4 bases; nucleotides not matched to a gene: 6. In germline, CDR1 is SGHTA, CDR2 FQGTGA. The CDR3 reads CASSSQRGGRETQYF. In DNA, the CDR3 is TGTGCCAGCAGCTCCCAGCGGGGGGGCCGAGAGACCCAGTACTTC.

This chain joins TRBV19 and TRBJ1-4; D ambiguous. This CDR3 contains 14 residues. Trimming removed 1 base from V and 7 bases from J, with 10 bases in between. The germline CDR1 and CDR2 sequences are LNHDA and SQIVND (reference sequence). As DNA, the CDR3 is TGTGCCAGTAGTATAGGAGGGCCCATTGAAAAACTGTTTTTT. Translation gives CASSIGGPIEKLFF.

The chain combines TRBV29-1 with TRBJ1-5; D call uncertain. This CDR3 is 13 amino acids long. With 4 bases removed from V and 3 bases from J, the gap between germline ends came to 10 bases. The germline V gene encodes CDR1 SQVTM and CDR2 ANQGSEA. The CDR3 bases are TGCAGCGTTGGGGGAGGCCCCAATCAGCCCCAGCATTTT. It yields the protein CSVGGGPNQPQHF.

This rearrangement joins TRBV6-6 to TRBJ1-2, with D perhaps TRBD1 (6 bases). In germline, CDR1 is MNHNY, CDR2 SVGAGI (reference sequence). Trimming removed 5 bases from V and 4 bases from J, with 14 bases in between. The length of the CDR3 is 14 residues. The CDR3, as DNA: TGTGCCAGCAGTACCGACAGGTCTTCCTATGGCTACACCTTC. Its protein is CASSTDRSSYGYTF.

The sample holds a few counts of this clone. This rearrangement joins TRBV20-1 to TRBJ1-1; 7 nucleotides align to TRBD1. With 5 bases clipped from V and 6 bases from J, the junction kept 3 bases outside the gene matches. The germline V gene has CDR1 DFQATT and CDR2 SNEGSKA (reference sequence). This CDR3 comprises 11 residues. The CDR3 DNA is TGCAGTGCTGCGGACAGGCCTGAAGCTTTCTTT. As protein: CSAADRPEAFF.

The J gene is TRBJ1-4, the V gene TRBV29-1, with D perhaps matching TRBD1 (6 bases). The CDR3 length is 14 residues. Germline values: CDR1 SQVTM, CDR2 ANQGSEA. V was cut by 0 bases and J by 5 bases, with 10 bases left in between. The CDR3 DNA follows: TGCAGCGTTGAAGACCCAGGGGCGAATGAAAAACTGTTTTTT. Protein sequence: CSVEDPGANEKLFF.

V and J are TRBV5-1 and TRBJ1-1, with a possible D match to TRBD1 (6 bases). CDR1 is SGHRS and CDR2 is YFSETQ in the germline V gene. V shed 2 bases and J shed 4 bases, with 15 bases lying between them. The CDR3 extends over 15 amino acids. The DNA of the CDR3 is TGCGCCAGCAGCTTTTCGCTGGGGGCGGGCACTGAAGCTTTCTTT. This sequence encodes CASSFSLGAGTEAFF.

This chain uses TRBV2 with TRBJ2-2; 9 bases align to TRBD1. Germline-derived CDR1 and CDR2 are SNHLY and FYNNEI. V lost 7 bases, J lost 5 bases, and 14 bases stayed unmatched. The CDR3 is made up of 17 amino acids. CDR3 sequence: CASTRQPGQGRTGELFF. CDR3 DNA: TGTGCCAGCACTCGACAACCGGGACAGGGTAGAACCGGGGAGCTGTTTTTT.

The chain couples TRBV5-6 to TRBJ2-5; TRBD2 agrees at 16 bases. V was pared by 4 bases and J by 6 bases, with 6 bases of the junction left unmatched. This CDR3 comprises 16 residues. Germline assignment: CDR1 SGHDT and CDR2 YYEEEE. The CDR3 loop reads CASSPPGLAGGKTQYF. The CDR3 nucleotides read TGTGCCAGCAGCCCTCCGGGACTAGCGGGGGGGAAGACCCAGTACTTC.

CDR3 DNA sequence: TGTGCCAGCAGTAAGGGACAGAGCTCTAGCACAGATACGCAGTATTTT. This codes for CASSKGQSSSTDTQYF. The genes are TRBV2 and TRBJ2-3, with 7 bases that match TRBD1. From germline, CDR1 is SNHLY and CDR2 FYNNEI. J gave up 0 bases and V 5 bases, and 8 bases lay outside the gene matches. The CDR3 spans 16 residues.